The entry below gives a single T cell receptor beta chain sequence along with its context. Its specificity is not known. The data are from a study of liver allograft versus peripheral blood T cells. Whole-study context: Intrahepatic T cell receptor repertoires from transplanted livers were compared against repertoires in recipients' peripheral blood. Findings and caveats of the study: Within liver allografts, T cell receptor repertoires were reportedly different from those in peripheral blood.

TCRdb recomputed calls from the reads with MiXCR, one row per CDR3 protein. Here the sample spans about 2,500 distinct CDR3 sequences, 19% being singletons. Germline V CDR1 and CDR2: DFQATT, SNEGSKA (reference sequence). The CDR3 totals 16 residues. V lost 3 bases, J lost 3 bases, and 18 bases lay in between. The clonotype was recovered from a human patient who had a liver transplant. Among the T cells, some may be from the graft donor. The chain recombines TRBV20-1 with TRBJ1-5, with D perhaps TRBD1 (5 bases). The CDR3 nucleotides are TGCAGTGCTAGGGATACGGACGCAGGGCTCAATCAGCCCCAGCATTTT. Amino acid sequence: CSARDTDAGLNQPQHF.